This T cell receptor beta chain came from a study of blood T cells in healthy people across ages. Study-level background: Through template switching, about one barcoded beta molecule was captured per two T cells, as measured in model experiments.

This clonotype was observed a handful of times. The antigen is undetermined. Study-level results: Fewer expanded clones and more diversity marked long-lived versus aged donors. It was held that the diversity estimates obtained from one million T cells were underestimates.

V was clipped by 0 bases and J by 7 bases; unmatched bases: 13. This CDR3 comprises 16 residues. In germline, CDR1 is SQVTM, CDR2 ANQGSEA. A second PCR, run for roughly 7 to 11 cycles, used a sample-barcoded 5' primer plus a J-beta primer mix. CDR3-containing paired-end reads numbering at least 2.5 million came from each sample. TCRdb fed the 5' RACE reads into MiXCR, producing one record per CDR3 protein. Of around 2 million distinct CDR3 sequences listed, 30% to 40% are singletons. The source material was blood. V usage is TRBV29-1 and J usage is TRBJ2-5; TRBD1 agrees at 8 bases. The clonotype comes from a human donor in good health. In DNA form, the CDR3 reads TGCAGCGTTGAAGATCGGGGACAGGTCAGGCACGGGACCCAGTACTTC. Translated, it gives CSVEDRGQVRHGTQYF.